This T cell receptor (beta chain) appears in the sequencing data of a study of cytomegalovirus exposure and HLA in healthy donors. Study-wide results and caveats: The study put under 200 TCR beta chains on its list as cytomegalovirus-associated.

Amplification used 60 Vbeta primers and 13 Jbeta primers. Data came from immunoSEQ multiplex PCR; TCRdb stores just in-frame clones and leaves some out. The sample has around 150,000 clones; 86% are singletons. About this clone: Its antigen remains unknown. Relative to the germline gene, one junction end is altered; a read error may explain this.

The CDR3 is 14 residues long. The germline V gene encodes CDR1 SSHAT and CDR2 FNYEAQ (reference sequence). Everyone who donated was a healthy bone marrow donor. The TCR originated in a woman younger than 35 in good health and CMV-seronegative. What was sequenced was PBMCs. The gene calls are TRBV7-7 and TRBJ2-7; D is undetermined. The CDR3 DNA reads TGTGCTAGCAGCTCACACGCTCCAGAATACGAGCAGTACTTC. As protein: CASSSHAPEYEQYF.